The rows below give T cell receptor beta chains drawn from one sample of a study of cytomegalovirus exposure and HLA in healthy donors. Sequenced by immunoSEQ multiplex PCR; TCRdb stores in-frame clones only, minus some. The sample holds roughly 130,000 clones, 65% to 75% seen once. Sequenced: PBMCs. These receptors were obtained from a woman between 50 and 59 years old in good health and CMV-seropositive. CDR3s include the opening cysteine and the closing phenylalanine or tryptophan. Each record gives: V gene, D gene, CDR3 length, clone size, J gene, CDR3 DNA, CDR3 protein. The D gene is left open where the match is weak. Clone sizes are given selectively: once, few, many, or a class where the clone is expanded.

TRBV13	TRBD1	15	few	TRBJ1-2	TGTGCCAGCAGTCAATGGGGACAGGGCCTCCCTGGCTACACCTTC	CASSQWGQGLPGYTF
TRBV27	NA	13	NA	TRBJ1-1	TGTGCCAGCAGTGTGATTCAGGGTTCCGAAGCTTTCTTT	CASSVIQGSEAFF
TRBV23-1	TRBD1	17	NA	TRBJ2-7	TGCGCCAGCAGTCAATCCCCCCACAGGGGTAGTACCTACGAGCAGTACTTC	CASSQSPHRGSTYEQYF
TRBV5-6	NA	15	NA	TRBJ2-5	TGTGCCAGCAGCGGAGGGACTTTCTCCACGGAGACCCAGTACTTC	CASSGGTFSTETQYF
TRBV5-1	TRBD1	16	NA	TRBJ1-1	TGCGCCCGCAGCTTGGGACAGGGGGCTCCAGGCACTGAAGCTTTCTTT	CARSLGQGAPGTEAFF
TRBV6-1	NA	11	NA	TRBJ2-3	TGTGCCAGCACAGTCGGGGATACGCAGTATTTT	CASTVGDTQYF
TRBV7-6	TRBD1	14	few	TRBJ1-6	TGTGCCAGCAGCTTATTACAGGGGAATTCACCCCTCCACTTT	CASSLLQGNSPLHF
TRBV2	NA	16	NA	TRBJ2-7	TGTGCCAGCAGAGGACTGGACAGGAGGGCCCTCTACGAGCAGTACTTC	CASRGLDRRALYEQYF
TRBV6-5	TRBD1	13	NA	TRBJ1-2	TGTGCCAGCAGACTCGGGACAGGGAATGGCTACACCTTC	CASRLGTGNGYTF
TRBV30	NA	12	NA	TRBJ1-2	TGTGCCTGGGGGGGGGCAGGGCCCATCTACACCTTC	CAWGGAGPIYTF
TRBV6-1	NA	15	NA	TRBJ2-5	TGTGCCAGCAGTCTTGCCTGGGTCGCCGGGGAGACCCAGTACTTC	CASSLAWVAGETQYF
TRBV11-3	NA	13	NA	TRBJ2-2	TGTGCCAGCAGCTTAGCCTCCCCCGGGGAGCTGTTTTTT	CASSLASPGELFF
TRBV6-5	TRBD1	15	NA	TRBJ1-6	TGTGCCAGCAGTCGAAATAGGGACAGAAATTCACCCCTCCACTTT	CASSRNRDRNSPLHF
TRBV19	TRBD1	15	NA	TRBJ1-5	TGTGCCAGTAGTCCGGGACAGGGTCCACATCAGCCCCAGCATTTT	CASSPGQGPHQPQHF
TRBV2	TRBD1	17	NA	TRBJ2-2	TGTGCCAGCAGGGTTGGACAGGGGGCTTCGAACACCGGGGAGCTGTTTTTT	CASRVGQGASNTGELFF
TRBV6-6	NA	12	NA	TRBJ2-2	TGTGCCACCACCCCGGAGATCGGGGAGCTGTTTTTT	CATTPEIGELFF